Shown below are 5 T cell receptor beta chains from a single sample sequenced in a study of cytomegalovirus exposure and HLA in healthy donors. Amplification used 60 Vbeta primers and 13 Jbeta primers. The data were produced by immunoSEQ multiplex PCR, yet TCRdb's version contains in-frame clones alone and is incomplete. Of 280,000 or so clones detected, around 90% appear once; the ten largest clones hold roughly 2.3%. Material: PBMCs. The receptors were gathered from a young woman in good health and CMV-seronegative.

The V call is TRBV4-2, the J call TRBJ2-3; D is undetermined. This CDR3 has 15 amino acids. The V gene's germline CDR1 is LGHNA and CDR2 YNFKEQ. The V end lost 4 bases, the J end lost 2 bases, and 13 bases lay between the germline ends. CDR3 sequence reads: CASSLAGLTTDTQYF. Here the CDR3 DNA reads TGTGCCAGCAGCCTCGCTGGGCTAACCACAGATACGCAGTATTTT.

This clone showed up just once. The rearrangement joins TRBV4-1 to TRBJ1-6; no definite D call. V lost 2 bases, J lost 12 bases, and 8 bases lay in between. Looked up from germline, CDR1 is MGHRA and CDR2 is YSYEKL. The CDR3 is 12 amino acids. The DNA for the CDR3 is TGCGCCAGCAGCCAAACTCGACAACCCCTCCACTTT. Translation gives CASSQTRQPLHF.

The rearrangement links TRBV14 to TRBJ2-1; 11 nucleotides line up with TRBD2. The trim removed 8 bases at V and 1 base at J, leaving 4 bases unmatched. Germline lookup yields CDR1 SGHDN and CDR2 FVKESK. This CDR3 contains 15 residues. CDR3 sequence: CASLSSGGSYNEQFF. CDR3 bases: TGTGCCAGCCTCTCTAGCGGGGGGTCCTACAATGAGCAGTTCTTC.

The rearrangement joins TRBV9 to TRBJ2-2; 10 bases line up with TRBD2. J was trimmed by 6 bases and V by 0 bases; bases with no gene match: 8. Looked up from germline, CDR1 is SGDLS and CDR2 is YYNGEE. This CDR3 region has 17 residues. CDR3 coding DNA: TGTGCCAGCAGCGTAGGCCAACTAGCGGGGTATTCCGGGGAGCTGTTTTTT. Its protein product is CASSVGQLAGYSGELFF.

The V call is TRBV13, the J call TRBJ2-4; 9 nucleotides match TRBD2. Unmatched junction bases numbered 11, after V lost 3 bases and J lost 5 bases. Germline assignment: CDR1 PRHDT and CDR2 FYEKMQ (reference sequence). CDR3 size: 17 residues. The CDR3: CASSFGRGGSRQNIQYF. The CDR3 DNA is TGTGCCAGCAGCTTTGGGCGGGGGGGCTCTCGGCAAAACATTCAGTACTTC.